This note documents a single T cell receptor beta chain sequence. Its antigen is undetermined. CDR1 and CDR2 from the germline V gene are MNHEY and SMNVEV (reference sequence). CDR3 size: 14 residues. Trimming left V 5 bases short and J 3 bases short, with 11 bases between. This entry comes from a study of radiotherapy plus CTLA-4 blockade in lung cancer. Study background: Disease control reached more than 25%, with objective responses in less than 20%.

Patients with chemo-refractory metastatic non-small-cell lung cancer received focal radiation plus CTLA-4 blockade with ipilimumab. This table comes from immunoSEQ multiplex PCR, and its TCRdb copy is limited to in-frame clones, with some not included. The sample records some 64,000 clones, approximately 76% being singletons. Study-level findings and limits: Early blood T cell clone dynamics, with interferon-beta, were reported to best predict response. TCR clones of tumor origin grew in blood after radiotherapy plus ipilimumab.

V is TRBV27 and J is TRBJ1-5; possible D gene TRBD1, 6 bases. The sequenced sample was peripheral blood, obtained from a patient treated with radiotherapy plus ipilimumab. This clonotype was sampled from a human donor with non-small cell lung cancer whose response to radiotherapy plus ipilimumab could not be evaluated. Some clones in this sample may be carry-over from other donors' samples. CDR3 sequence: CASSLTGNNQPQHF. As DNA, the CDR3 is TGTGCCAGCAGTCTTACAGGGAACAATCAGCCCCAGCATTTT.